Presented here are 22 T cell receptor beta chains from one specimen sequenced in a study of T cell responses to AZD1222 COVID-19 vaccine (dated by TCRdb to the early 2020s). The library was made by the immunoSEQ multiplex PCR assay. Drawn from immuneACCESS, this table holds only the in-frame rearrangements with V and J called that TCRdb kept. Clones are partly lost; checked studies trace under half to an unresolved V gene and leave the rest unexplained. Counted in this sample were 90,000 to 120,000 clones; approximately 89% of them appeared once. The ten largest clones capture around 20% of the sample. Per the publication, the time point label means: baseline before first vaccination. Sequenced material: peripheral blood, taken on day 0 of AZD1222 vaccination. The origin of the receptors is an adult in good health.

The chain employs TRBV19 and TRBJ2-3; perhaps TRBD1 as D (6 bases). Trimming took 1 base from V and 2 from J, leaving 16 bases between them. The CDR3 extends over 17 amino acids. CDR1 is LNHDA, CDR2 SQIVND, per germline (reference sequence). The CDR3 DNA reads as TGTGCCAGTAGTATAGCCTACAGGGTAGGGTTCACAGATACGCAGTATTTT. Translated, it gives CASSIAYRVGFTDTQYF.

This clone was counted only a few times. The chain carries TRBV23-1 and TRBJ1-1, with 9 bases aligning to TRBD1. TRBV23-1 is an open reading frame, and its role is uncertain. The CDR3 sequence is 16 residues long. V was clipped by 4 bases and J by 6 bases; unmatched bases: 12. The CDR3 region has the DNA TGCGCCAGCAGTCGGGGACAGGGCGGGACCGAGGCTGAAGCTTTCTTT. Its protein is CASSRGQGGTEAEAFF.

This chain connects TRBV18 to TRBJ2-1, with D perhaps assigned TRBD1 or TRBD2 (5 bases each). This CDR3 spans 15 amino acids. Between the trimmed V and J ends, which lost 6 bases and 7 bases, there was a span of 19 bases. Germline V lookup: CDR1 KGHSH, CDR2 LQKENI. CDR3 loop: CASSLQTGAWNEQFF. The CDR3 DNA follows: TGTGCCAGCTCGCTACAAACCGGGGCTTGGAATGAGCAGTTCTTC.

The J gene is TRBJ2-2, the V gene TRBV19; D remains unclear. The germline V gene encodes CDR1 LNHDA and CDR2 SQIVND (reference sequence). The CDR3 covers 12 residues. The ends were cut back, 1 base at V and 7 bases at J, with 4 bases in the middle. This CDR3 is CASSIGLGELFF. Here the CDR3 DNA reads TGTGCCAGTAGTATAGGTCTCGGGGAGCTGTTTTTT. The variable domain in full, with the rest retrieved from reference TRBV19 and TRBJ2-2, is DGGITQSPKYLFRKEGQNVTLSCEQNLNHDAMYWYRQDPGQGLRLIYYSQIVNDFQKGDIAEGYSVSREKKESFPLTVTSAQKNPTAFYLCASSIGLGELFFGEGSRLTVL.

The V call is TRBV3-1 (or the pseudogene TRBV3-2), the J call TRBJ1-3, with 8 bases fitting TRBD1. Trimming removed 5 bases from V and 0 bases from J; junction bases left unmatched: 9. This CDR3 comprises 17 residues. Germline values: CDR1 LGHDT, CDR2 YNNKEL (reference sequence). The CDR3 nucleotides read TGTGCCAGCAGCGTTCCAACAGGGGGGAGCTCTGGAAACACCATATATTTT. It specifies CASSVPTGGSSGNTIYF.

The chain employs TRBV19 and TRBJ1-5; possibly TRBD1 for D (6 bases). The length of the CDR3 is 12 residues. Germline CDR1 is LNHDA and CDR2 is SQIVND (reference sequence). Trimming took off 9 bases at V and 6 bases at J, with 12 bases between the two ends. The chain's CDR3 is CASGGLGQPQHF. In nucleotides, the CDR3 is TGTGCCAGCGGGGGCCTTGGTCAGCCCCAGCATTTT.

The V call is TRBV3-1 (or the pseudogene TRBV3-2), the J call TRBJ1-5; D gene ambiguous. The CDR3 totals 15 residues. The germline V gene encodes CDR1 LGHDT and CDR2 YNNKEL (reference sequence). The ends were cut back, 4 bases at V and 3 bases at J, with 13 bases in the middle. The CDR3 bases are TGTGCCAGCAGCCCCACCGGGTCCCTCAATCAGCCCCAGCATTTT. Translated, it gives CASSPTGSLNQPQHF.

V gene TRBV6-5 combines with J gene TRBJ2-3; 10 positions agree with TRBD1. Trimming at V came to 2 bases and at J to 4 bases, leaving 3 bases not matched to a gene. CDR1 MNHEY and CDR2 SVGAGI come from the germline V gene. The CDR3 runs 15 residues. This chain's CDR3 is CASSYGQGVADTQYF. CDR3 in DNA: TGTGCCAGCAGTTACGGACAGGGGGTTGCAGATACGCAGTATTTT.

This clone was seen only once. This sequence joins TRBV29-1 and TRBJ1-2; 10 positions match TRBD1. Germline V gene sequence: CDR1 SQVTM, CDR2 ANQGSEA. The CDR3 has 14 amino acids. CDR3 protein: CSVKMTGGASGYTF. The CDR3 nucleotides are TGCAGTGTAAAAATGACAGGGGGCGCGAGTGGCTACACCTTC. Full variable domain (remainder filled in from reference TRBV29-1 and TRBJ1-2): SAVISQKPSRDICQRGTSLTIQCQVDSQVTMMFWYRQQPGQSLTLIATANQGSEATYESGFVIDKFPISRPNLTFSTLTVSNMSPEDSSIYLCSVKMTGGASGYTFGSGTRLTVV.

This sequence joins TRBV5-1 and TRBJ1-6; possibly TRBD1 for D (6 bases). Germline CDR1 reads SGHRS; CDR2 reads YFSETQ. This CDR3 has 14 residues. The V end lost 5 bases, the J end lost 16 bases, and 22 bases lay between the germline ends. The DNA of the CDR3 is TGCGCCAGCAGACTTGAAGATCCCACAGGGATACTCCACTTT. Its protein product is CASRLEDPTGILHF.

DNA of the CDR3: TGTGCCAGCAGCTGGACAGGGGGTACGCGTGTTGCGGAGACCCAGTACTTC. The encoded protein is CASSWTGGTRVAETQYF. The chain uses TRBV11-2 and TRBJ2-5, with 10 bases aligning to TRBD1. The CDR3 is 17 residues long. V trimming: 4 bases; J trimming: 5 bases; junction bases outside the gene matches: 13. In germline, CDR1 is SGHAT, CDR2 FQNNGV.

As DNA, the CDR3 is TGTGCCAGCAATTTACAGGGACTGATTGAAGCTTTCTTT. It is translated as CASNLQGLIEAFF. The chain uses TRBV6-1 and TRBJ1-1; D might be TRBD1 (6 bases). The germline V gene has CDR1 MNHNS and CDR2 SASEGT. The V end lost 7 bases, the J end lost 7 bases, and 16 bases lay between the germline ends. The CDR3 consists of 13 residues.

V usage is TRBV6-5 and J usage is TRBJ1-3; D gene unclear. Germline V gene lookup returns CDR1 MNHEY and CDR2 SVGAGI. Trimming stripped 2 bases from V and 0 bases from J, with 11 bases between. The CDR3 length is 16 residues. In nucleotides, the CDR3 is TGTGCCAGCAGTTACGGGAGACCAAGCTCTGGAAACACCATATATTTT. This gives the protein CASSYGRPSSGNTIYF.

This clone was recorded only once. The gene calls are TRBV27 and TRBJ2-3; D remains ambiguous. Deletions cut 3 bases from V and 2 bases from J, with 15 bases between. Germline CDR1 is MNHEY and CDR2 is SMNVEV (reference sequence). The CDR3 sequence is 16 residues long. CDR3 bases: TGTGCCAGCAGTTTTTTGAATAGGCCCCTCACAGATACGCAGTATTTT. It yields the protein CASSFLNRPLTDTQYF.

The V gene is TRBV6-5, the J gene TRBJ2-7, with D possibly being TRBD2 (7 bases). The CDR3 is 15 residues long. The V end lost 0 bases, the J end lost 7 bases, and 16 bases lay between the germline ends. Germline-derived CDR1 and CDR2 are MNHEY and SVGAGI. CDR3 DNA: TGTGCCAGCAGTTACTCGGGGGGGGGCCCATGGGAGCAGTACTTC. It is translated as CASSYSGGGPWEQYF.

The V gene is TRBV2, the J gene TRBJ1-5; tentative D call: TRBD1 (5 bases). V was cut by 7 bases and J by 3 bases, with 10 bases left in between. Germline CDR1 reads SNHLY; CDR2 reads FYNNEI. This CDR3 has 13 amino acids. This chain's CDR3 is CASMAGYNQPQHF. In nucleotides, the CDR3 is TGTGCCAGCATGGCAGGGTACAATCAGCCCCAGCATTTT.

This chain joins TRBV6-2 or TRBV6-3 and TRBJ1-1, with D tentatively TRBD1 (5 bases). The CDR3 contains 11 residues. V shed 5 bases and J shed 6 bases, with 7 bases lying between them. Germline V CDR1 and CDR2: MNHEY, SVGEGT. CDR3 region: CASSRGAEAFF. CDR3 nucleotides: TGTGCCAGCAGTCGAGGGGCTGAAGCTTTCTTT.

This clone came up once. V and J are TRBV2 and TRBJ1-6; the D is unclear. V was shortened by 3 bases and J by 2 bases, with 11 bases between the two germline ends. The CDR3 consists of 16 residues. Germline loops: CDR1 SNHLY, CDR2 FYNNEI. The CDR3 reads CASSERASTYNSPLHF. CDR3 nucleotides: TGTGCCAGCAGTGAGAGGGCCTCGACCTATAATTCACCCCTCCACTTT.

The sample holds one count of this clone. The chain uses TRBV7-2 and TRBJ2-7; D uncertain. With 8 bases removed from V and 3 bases from J, the gap between germline ends came to 14 bases. Germline lookup yields CDR1 SGHTA and CDR2 FQGNSA. The CDR3 is 13 amino acids. CDR3 sequence (DNA): TGTGCCAGCGGCACCCATACTGTCTACGAGCAGTACTTC. Translating it yields CASGTHTVYEQYF.

The chain combines TRBV7-8 with TRBJ1-1; possibly TRBD1 for D (6 bases). The V gene lost 5 bases and the J gene lost 7 bases, with 14 bases spanning the gap. The CDR3 has 13 amino acids. The germline V gene encodes CDR1 SGHVS and CDR2 FQNEAQ. The DNA of the CDR3 is TGTGCCAGCAGCCATGCGGACAGATTTGAAGCTTTCTTT. It encodes CASSHADRFEAFF.

The rearrangement joins TRBV7-2 to TRBJ1-2, with TRBD1 as a possible D gene (5 bases). V lost 5 bases, J lost 6 bases, and 28 bases lay in between. CDR1 and CDR2 (germline): SGHTA, FQGNSA. This CDR3 comprises 18 residues. The CDR3 sequence: CASSASLGGGTALHGYTF. The CDR3 nucleotides read TGTGCCAGCAGCGCCAGCTTGGGGGGAGGGACGGCCCTCCATGGCTACACCTTC.

The chain couples TRBV7-9 to TRBJ2-2; 11 bases align to TRBD1. Germline V CDR1 and CDR2: SEHNR, FQNEAQ (reference sequence). The V and J ends lost 5 bases and 3 bases, in that order; junction bases with no gene match: 11. The CDR3 extends over 18 amino acids. The CDR3 DNA reads as TGTGCCAGCAGCCACCCGGGGACAGGGGGGTTGGACACCGGGGAGCTGTTTTTT. This sequence encodes CASSHPGTGGLDTGELFF. The whole variable domain, filled in from reference TRBV7-9 and TRBJ2-2, reads DTGVSQNPRHKITKRGQNVTFRCDPISEHNRLYWYRQTLGQGPEFLTYFQNEAQLEKSRLLSDRFSAERPKGSFSTLEIQRTEQGDSAMYLCASSHPGTGGLDTGELFFGEGSRLTVL.